This TCR beta chain was recorded in a study of blood T cells in healthy people across ages (dated by TCRdb to the mid-2010s). Some background on the complete study: In model experiments, template switching captured roughly one uniquely barcoded TCR beta cDNA molecule for every two T cells. Using the same blood draw, the study looked at two additional independent replicas of 1 million unique cDNA reads for two donors, one aged 18 to 29 and the other aged 80 or older. To avoid experimental bias, donors of different ages were spread randomly across the sequencing lanes. The study measured age-related changes in TCR beta repertoire diversity using deep sequencing normalized with unique cDNA molecular identifiers. Donors were grouped into four age groups: young (average approximately 16 years), middle-aged (39), aged (about 60) and long-lived (approximately 78).

Deletion took 10 bases off V and 0 bases off J, with a span of 12 bases between the germline ends. The CDR3, from cysteine to phenylalanine, totals 13 residues. Solely the CDR3 DNA is kept, with 39 bases framed from the first base. The germline V gene specifies MNHEY as CDR1 and SVGAGI as CDR2. Libraries were made using 5' RACE. Instrument used: Illumina HiSeq 2500. A second PCR of about 6 to 11 cycles was performed with a sample-barcoded 5' primer and a J-beta primer mix. A template-switch 5' adaptor carrying 12 random nucleotides introduced a unique molecular identifier onto each TCR beta cDNA molecule. At least 2.5 million CDR3-containing paired-end reads were obtained from each sample. First-strand cDNA synthesis was performed from all RNA using the Mint cDNA synthesis kit, with priming by a TRBC-specific oligonucleotide. After uracil-DNA glycosylase treatment, a first 18-cycle PCR used universal primers M1SS and BC2_uni_R on all cDNA. In the original analysis: Each sample was normalized by randomly selecting 1 million high-quality reads, each carrying a distinct molecular identifier. Reads sharing molecular identifiers were discarded rather than binned into consensus sequences. MiTCR, set to a Q25 quality threshold and the strictest error-elimination algorithm, was used for CDR3 identification, clonotype clustering and error correction. A nonparametric unseen species model with Euler transformation was used to estimate lower-bound total TCR beta diversity. TCRdb itself trimmed the public reads at Q25 with fastp, ran MiXCR and retained productive beta chains. Each CDR3 protein appears once, grouped with its most common genes and DNA. None of the V and J calls come from the authors' own analysis; TCRdb made them. This sample comprises 650,000 to 1,000,000 distinct CDR3 sequences, 35% to 40% of them detected only once. Over 10% of the sample comes from the top ten.

The research as a whole found: The CMV infection status of donors was not known, potentially confounding age-related changes in expanded clonotypes. Conclusive comparison of naive and antigen-experienced compartments was prevented by the profiling of bulk unsorted PBMCs. As age increased, observed TCR beta diversity per million T cells dropped in a roughly linear way, and a significant reduction was already evident by age 40. Estimates of total diversity based on one million sequenced T cells were regarded as lower bounds and as underestimates. The long-lived group showed more naive CD4+ T cells, fewer expanded clones and increased TCR diversity than the aged group, suggesting age selection. The percentage of naive T cells measured by flow cytometry correlated strongly with observed TCR beta diversity.

This clonotype was picked up a small number of times. Its antigen remains unidentified. No base-level quality is on record; no much larger clone is a single base apart. Systemically healthy Caucasian individuals from Russia, 35 to 50 in total and aged roughly 6 to 100 years, were included as donors. Around 9.9 milliliters of peripheral blood were collected from each donor into EDTA-treated Vacutainer tubes. PBMCs were isolated by Ficoll-Paque density-gradient centrifugation, with at least 7 million obtained per sample. Trizol reagent was used to extract total RNA from PBMCs, with at least 6 micrograms per sample. For every donor, an aliquot of PBMCs went through flow cytometry to measure the percentages of naive CD45RAhigh/CD27high T cells.

The rearranged segments are TRBV6-5 and TRBJ1-2; TRBD1 is a possible D gene, resting on 6 matching bases. This clonotype was obtained from a man aged 18 to 29 in good health. Sequenced material: blood. Read as DNA, the sequence is TGTGCCACACAGGACAGCTCTAACTATGGCTACACCTTC. Its product reads: CATQDSSNYGYTF.